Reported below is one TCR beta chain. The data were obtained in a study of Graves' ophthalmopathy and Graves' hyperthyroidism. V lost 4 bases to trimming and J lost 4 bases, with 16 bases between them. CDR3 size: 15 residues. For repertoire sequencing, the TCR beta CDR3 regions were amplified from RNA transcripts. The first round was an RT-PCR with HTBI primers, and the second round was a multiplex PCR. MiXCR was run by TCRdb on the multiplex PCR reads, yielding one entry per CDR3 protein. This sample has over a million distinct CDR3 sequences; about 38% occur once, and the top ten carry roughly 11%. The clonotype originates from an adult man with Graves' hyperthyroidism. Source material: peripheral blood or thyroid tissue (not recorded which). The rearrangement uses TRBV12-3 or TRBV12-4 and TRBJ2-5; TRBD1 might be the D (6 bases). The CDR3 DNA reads TGTGCCAGCAGTTCAGGGGCCCCAGGACGAGAGACCCAGTACTTC. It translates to CASSSGAPGRETQYF.